Sequencing of this T cell receptor beta chain was carried out in a study of cytomegalovirus exposure and HLA in healthy donors. Study summary: Unique TCRs numbering approximately 81 million, obtained from HLA-typed donors, made up an early data release. Findings and limits, study-wide: In a later analysis, at a false discovery rate of 0.05, roughly 17,000 TCR beta sequences matched HLA alleles. A later analysis found TCR association rates differed by HLA locus, highest for DRB1 and lowest for HLA-C.

As regards this clone: Its antigen is as yet unknown.

The PCR used 60 Vbeta and 13 Jbeta primers. How the authors handled the data: The authors later counted 70 million to 80 million unique TCR beta chains, some 9.9 million of them shared. Generated by immunoSEQ multiplex PCR, the TCRdb table keeps only in-frame clones and is missing some. That table is the source of V, J and clone size, and D and trimming were worked out from the DNA. Here the sample table reports tens of thousands of clones. This CDR3 is built from 17 residues. Germline values: CDR1 SGHDT, CDR2 YYEEEE. Trimming at V came to 0 bases and at J to 5 bases, leaving 11 bases not matched to a gene.

The material sequenced was PBMCs. This sequence joins TRBV5-6 and TRBJ1-5; 7 bases map to TRBD1. This clonotype was sampled from a middle-aged woman in good health and CMV-seronegative. CDR3 region: CASSLARGSRKDQPQHF. CDR3 DNA sequence: TGTGCCAGCAGCTTGGCCAGGGGGAGTCGGAAGGATCAGCCCCAGCATTTT.